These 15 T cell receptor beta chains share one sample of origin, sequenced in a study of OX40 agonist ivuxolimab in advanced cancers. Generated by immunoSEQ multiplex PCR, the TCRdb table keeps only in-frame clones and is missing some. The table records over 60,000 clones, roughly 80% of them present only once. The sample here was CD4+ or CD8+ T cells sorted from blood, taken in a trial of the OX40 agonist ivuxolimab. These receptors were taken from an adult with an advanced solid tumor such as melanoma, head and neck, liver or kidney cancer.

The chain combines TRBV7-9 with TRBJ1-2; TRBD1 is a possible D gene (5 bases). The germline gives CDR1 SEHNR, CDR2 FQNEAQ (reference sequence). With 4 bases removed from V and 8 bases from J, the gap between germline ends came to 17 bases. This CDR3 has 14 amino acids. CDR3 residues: CASSSPGVLAGYTF. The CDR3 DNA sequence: TGTGCCAGCAGCTCCCCGGGGGTGCTCGCGGGCTACACCTTC.

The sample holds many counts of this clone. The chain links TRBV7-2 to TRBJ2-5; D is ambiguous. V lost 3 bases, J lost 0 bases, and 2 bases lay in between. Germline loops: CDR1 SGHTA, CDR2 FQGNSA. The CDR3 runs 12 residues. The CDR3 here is CASSFDQETQYF. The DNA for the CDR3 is TGTGCCAGCAGCTTCGACCAAGAGACCCAGTACTTC.

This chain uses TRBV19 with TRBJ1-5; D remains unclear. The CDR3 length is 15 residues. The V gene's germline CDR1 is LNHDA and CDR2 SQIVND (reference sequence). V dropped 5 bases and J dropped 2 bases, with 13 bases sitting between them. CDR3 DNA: TGTGCCAGTAGTTCAGAAGTAGGTGGCAATCAGCCCCAGCATTTT. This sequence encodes CASSSEVGGNQPQHF.

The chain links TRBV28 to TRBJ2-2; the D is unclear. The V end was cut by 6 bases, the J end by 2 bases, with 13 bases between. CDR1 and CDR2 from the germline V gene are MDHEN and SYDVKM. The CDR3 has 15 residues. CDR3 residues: CASSSINLNTGELFF. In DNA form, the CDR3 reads TGTGCCAGCAGCTCGATCAACCTAAACACCGGGGAGCTGTTTTTT.

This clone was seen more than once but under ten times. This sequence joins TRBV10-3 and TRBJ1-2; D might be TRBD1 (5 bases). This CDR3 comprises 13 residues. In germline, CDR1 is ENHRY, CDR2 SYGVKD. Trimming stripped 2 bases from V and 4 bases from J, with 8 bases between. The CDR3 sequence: CAISEIGGYGYTF. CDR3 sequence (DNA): TGTGCCATCAGTGAGATCGGGGGCTATGGCTACACCTTC.

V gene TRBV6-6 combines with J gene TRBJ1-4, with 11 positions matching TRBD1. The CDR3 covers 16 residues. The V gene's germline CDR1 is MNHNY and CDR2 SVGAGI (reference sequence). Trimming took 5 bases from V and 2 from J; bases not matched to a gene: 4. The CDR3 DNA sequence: TGTGCCAGCAGTAAAGGACAGGGGGCCACTAATGAAAAACTGTTTTTT. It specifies CASSKGQGATNEKLFF.

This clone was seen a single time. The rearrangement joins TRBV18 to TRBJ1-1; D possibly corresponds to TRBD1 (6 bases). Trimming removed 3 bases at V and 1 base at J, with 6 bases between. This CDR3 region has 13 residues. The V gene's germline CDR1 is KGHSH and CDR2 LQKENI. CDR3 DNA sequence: TGTGCCAGCTCACCGGGACAGAACACTGAAGCTTTCTTT. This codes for CASSPGQNTEAFF.

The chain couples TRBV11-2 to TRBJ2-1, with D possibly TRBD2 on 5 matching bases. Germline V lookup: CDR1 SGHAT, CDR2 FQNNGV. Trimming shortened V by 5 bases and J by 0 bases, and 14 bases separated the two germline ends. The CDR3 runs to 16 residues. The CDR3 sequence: CASSPYGVGSYNEQFF. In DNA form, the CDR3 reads TGTGCCAGCAGCCCGTACGGGGTGGGCTCCTACAATGAGCAGTTCTTC.

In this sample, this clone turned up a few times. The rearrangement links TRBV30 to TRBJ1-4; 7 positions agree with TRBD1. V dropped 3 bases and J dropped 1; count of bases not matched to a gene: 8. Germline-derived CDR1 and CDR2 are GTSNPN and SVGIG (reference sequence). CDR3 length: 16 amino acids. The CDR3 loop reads CAWSLQGEITNEKLFF. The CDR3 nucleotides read TGTGCCTGGAGCCTGCAGGGGGAAATAACTAATGAAAAACTGTTTTTT.

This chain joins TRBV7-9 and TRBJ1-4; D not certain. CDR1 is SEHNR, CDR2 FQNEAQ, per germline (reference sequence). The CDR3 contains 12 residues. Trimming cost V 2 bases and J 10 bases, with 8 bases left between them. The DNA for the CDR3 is TGTGCCAGCAGCTTACCCGGAGGAAAACTGTTTTTT. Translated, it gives CASSLPGGKLFF.

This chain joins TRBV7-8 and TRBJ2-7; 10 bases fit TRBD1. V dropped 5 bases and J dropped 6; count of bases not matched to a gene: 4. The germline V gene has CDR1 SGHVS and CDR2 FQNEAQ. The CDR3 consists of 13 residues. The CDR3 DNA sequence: TGTGCCAGCAGCCGACAGGGGGCGGGCGAGCAGTACTTC. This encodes CASSRQGAGEQYF.

CDR3 in DNA: TGTGCCAGCAGCTTATTCACTAGCGGGGGTCTCGGGGAGACCCAGTACTTC. Amino acids: CASSLFTSGGLGETQYF. The chain uses TRBV7-9 and TRBJ2-5; 11 bases map to TRBD2. The CDR3 sequence is 17 residues long. Trimming cost V 2 bases and J 5 bases; bases outside gene matches: 10. Germline V lookup: CDR1 SEHNR, CDR2 FQNEAQ (reference sequence).

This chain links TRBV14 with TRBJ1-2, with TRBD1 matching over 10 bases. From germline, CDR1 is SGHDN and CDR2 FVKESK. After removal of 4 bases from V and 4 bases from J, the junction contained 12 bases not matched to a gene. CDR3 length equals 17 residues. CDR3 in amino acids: CASSLRPPGQGSYGYTF. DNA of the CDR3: TGTGCCAGCAGCCTCAGACCCCCGGGACAGGGGTCCTATGGCTACACCTTC.

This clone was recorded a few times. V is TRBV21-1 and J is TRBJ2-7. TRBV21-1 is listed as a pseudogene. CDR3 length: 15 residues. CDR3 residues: CASSKVEAAERGQYV. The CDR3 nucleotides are TGTGCCAGCAGCAAAGTAGAGGCAGCTGAGCGTGGGCAGTACGTC.

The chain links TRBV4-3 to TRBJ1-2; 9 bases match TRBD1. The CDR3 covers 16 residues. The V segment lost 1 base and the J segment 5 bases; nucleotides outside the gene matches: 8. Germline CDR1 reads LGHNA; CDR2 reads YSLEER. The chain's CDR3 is CASSQGGTGLYYGYTF. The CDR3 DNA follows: TGCGCCAGCAGCCAAGGGGGGACAGGGCTATATTATGGCTACACCTTC.